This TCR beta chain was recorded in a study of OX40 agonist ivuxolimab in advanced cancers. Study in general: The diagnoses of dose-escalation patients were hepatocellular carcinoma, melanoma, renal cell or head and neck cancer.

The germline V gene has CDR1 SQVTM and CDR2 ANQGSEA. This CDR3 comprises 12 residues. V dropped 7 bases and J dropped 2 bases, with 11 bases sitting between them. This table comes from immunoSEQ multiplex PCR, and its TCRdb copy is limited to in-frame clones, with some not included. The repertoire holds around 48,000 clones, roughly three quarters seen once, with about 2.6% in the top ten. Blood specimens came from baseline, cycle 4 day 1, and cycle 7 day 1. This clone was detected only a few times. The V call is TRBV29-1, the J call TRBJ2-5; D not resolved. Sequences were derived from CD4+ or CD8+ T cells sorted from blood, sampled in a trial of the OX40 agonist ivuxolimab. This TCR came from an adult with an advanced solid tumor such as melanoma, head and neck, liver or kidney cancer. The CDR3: CSGLGSQETQYF. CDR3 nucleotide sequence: TGCAGCGGGCTAGGATCACAAGAGACCCAGTACTTC.